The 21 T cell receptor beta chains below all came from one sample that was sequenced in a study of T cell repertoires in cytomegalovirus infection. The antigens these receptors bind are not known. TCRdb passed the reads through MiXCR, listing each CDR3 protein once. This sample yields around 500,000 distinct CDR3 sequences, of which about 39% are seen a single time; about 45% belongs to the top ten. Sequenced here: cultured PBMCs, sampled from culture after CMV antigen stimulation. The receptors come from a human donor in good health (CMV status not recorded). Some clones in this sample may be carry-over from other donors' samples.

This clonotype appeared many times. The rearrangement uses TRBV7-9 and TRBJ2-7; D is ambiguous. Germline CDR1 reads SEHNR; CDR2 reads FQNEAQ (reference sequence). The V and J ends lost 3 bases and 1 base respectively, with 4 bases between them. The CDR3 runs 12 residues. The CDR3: CASSFLSYEQYF. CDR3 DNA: TGTGCCAGCAGCTTCCTGTCCTACGAGCAGTACTTC.

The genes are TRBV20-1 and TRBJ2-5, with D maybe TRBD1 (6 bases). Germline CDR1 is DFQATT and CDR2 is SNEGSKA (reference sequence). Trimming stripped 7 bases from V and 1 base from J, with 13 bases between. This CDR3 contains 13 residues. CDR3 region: CSEIGQIQETQYF. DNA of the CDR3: TGCAGTGAAATCGGACAGATCCAAGAGACCCAGTACTTC.

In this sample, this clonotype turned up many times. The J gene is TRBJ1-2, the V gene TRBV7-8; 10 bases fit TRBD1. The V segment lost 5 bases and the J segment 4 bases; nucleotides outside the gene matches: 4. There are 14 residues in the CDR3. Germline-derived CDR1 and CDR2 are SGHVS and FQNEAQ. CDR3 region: CASSPGQGGYGYTF. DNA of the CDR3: TGTGCCAGCAGCCCCGGACAGGGGGGCTATGGCTACACCTTC.

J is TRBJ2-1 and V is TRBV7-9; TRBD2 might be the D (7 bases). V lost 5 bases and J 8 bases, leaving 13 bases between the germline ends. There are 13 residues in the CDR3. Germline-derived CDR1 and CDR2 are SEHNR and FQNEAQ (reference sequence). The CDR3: CASSPGGPHEQFF. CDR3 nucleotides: TGTGCCAGCAGCCCGGGGGGCCCACATGAGCAGTTCTTC.

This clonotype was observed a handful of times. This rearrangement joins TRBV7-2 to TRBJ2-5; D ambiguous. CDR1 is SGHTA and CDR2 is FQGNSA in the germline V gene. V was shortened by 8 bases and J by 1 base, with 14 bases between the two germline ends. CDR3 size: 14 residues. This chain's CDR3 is CASRVSGFQETQYF. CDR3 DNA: TGTGCCAGCCGCGTTTCCGGGTTCCAAGAGACCCAGTACTTC.

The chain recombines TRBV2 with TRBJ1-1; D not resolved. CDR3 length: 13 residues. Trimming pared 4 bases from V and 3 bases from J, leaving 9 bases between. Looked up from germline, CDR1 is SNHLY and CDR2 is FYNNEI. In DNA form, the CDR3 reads TGTGCCAGCAGTGTTGGAGTTTACACTGAAGCTTTCTTT. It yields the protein CASSVGVYTEAFF.

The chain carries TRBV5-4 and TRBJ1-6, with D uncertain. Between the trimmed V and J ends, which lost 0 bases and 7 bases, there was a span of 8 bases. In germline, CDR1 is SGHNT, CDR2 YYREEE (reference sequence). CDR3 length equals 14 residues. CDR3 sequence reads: CASSLGRENSPLHF. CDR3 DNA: TGTGCCAGCAGCTTGGGGCGGGAGAATTCACCCCTCCACTTT.

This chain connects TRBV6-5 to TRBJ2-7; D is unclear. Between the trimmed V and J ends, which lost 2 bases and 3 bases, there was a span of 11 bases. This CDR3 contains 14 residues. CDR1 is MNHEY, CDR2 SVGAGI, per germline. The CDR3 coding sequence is TGTGCCAGCAGTTACGGCAGGTCGGTCTACGAGCAGTACTTC. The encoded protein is CASSYGRSVYEQYF.

The CDR3 loop reads CASSLAGGGVPDTQYF. CDR3 in DNA: TGTGCCAGCAGCTTAGCGGGCGGGGGAGTCCCAGATACGCAGTATTTT. The V gene is TRBV7-2, the J gene TRBJ2-3, with TRBD2 matching over 7 bases. After removal of 0 bases from V and 4 bases from J, the junction contained 7 bases not matched to a gene. Germline V gives CDR1 SGHTA, CDR2 FQGNSA. CDR3 length equals 16 residues.

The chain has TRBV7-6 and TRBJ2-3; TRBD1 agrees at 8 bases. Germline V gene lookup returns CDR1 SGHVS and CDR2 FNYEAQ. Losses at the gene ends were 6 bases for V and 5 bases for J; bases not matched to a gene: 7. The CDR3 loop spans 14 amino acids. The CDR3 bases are TGTGCCAGCAGTCCAGGGGGCCGTGAAGATACGCAGTATTTT. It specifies CASSPGGREDTQYF.

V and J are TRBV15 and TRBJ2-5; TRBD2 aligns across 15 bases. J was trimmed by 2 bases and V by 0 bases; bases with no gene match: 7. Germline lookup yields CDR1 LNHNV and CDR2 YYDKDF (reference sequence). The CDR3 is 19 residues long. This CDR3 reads CATSRDWGTSGRKQETQYF. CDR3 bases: TGTGCCACCAGCAGAGATTGGGGGACTAGCGGGAGGAAACAAGAGACCCAGTACTTC. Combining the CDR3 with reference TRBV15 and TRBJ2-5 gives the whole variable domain DAMVIQNPRYQVTQFGKPVTLSCSQTLNHNVMYWYQQKSSQAPKLLFHYYDKDFNNEADTPDNFQSRRPNTSFCFLDIRSPGLGDTAMYLCATSRDWGTSGRKQETQYFGPGTRLLVL.

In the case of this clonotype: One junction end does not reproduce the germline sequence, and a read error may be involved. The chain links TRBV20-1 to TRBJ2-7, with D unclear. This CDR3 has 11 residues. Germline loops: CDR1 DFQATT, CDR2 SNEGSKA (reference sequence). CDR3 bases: TGCAGTGCCAGAGGCGACTACGAGCAGTACTTC. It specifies CSARGDYEQYF.

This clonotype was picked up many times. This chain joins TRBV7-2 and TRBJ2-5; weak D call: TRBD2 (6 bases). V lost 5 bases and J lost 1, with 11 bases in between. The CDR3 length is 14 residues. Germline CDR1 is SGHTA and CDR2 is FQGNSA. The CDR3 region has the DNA TGTGCCAGCAGCGTTAGCGGAACCCAAGAGACCCAGTACTTC. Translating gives CASSVSGTQETQYF.

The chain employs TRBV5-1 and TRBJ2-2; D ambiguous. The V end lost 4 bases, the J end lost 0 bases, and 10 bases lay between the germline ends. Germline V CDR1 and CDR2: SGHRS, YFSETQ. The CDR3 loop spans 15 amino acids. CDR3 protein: CASSHDGTNTGELFF. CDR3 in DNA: TGCGCCAGCAGCCACGACGGCACGAACACCGGGGAGCTGTTTTTT.

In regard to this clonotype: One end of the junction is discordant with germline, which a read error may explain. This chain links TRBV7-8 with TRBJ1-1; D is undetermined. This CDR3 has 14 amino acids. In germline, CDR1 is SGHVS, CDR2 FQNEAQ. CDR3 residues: CASSLTWGGTEAYF. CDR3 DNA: TGTGCCAGCAGCTTAACCTGGGGAGGAACTGAAGCTTACTTT.

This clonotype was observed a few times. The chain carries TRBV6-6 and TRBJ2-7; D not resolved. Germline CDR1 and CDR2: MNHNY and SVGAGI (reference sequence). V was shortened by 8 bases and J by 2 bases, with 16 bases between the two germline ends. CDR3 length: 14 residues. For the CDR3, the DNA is TGTGCCAGCGGCGACGGAGCACCACCCTACGAGCAGTACTTC. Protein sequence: CASGDGAPPYEQYF.

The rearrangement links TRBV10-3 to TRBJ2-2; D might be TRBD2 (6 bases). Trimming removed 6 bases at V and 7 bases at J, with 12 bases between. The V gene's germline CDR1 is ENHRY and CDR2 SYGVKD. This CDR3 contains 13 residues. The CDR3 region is CAIRETRSGELFF. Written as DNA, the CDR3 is TGTGCCATCAGGGAGACTAGAAGCGGGGAGCTGTTTTTT.

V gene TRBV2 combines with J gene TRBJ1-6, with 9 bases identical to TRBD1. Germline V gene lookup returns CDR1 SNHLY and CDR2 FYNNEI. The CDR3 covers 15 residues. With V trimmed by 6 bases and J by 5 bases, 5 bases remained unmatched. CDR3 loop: CASRATGGNNSPLHF. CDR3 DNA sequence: TGTGCCAGCAGGGCGACAGGGGGGAATAATTCACCCCTCCACTTT.

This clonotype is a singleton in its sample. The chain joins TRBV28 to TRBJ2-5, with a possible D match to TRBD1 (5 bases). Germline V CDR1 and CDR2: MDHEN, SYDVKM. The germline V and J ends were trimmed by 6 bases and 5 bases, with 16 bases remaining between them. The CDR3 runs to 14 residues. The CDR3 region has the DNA TGTGCCAGCAGCAGACCTACAGGTTGGGAGACCCAGTACTTC. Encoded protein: CASSRPTGWETQYF.

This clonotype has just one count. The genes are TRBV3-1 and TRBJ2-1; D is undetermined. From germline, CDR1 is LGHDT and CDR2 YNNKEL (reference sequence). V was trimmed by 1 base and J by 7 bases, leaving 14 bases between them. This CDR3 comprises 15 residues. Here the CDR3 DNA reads TGTGCCAGCAGCCAAGTCGGGTCTTTAGTGAATGAGCAGTTCTTC. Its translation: CASSQVGSLVNEQFF.

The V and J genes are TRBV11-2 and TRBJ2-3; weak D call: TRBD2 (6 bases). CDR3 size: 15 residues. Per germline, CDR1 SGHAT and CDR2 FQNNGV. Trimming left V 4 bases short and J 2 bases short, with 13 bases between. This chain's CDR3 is CASSSAGIYTDTQYF. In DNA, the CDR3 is TGTGCCAGCAGCTCCGCGGGGATTTACACAGATACGCAGTATTTT.